The source of this TCR beta chain is a study of blood T cell repertoires in COVID-19 (dated by TCRdb to 2019 to 2021). About the full investigation: Samples covering the acute and convalescent phases of COVID-19 were provided by collaborators in the United States, Italy and Spain. The prospective study material was composed of cDNA or gDNA derived from T cells, B-cell-depleted T cells, or PBMCs. Deeply sampled blood TCRbeta repertoires from subjects exposed to, actively infected with, or recovered from COVID-19 were included in the dataset. The repertoires were released in a freely available public database meant as a resource for research on the immune response to SARS-CoV-2. Samples came from the ongoing ImmuneRACE study (first 160 participants) plus 1,254 subjects from 6 global collaborators. A de-identified subject ID, COVID-19 status, age in years and sex were almost always included in the sample metadata. HLA class I and class II types, where available, came from metadata supplied by the sample provider rather than from assay-based typing.

TCRbeta CDR3 regions were amplified from genomic DNA by means of the immunoSEQ Assay, a bias-controlled multiplex PCR. As for the original processing: The number of nucleated cells in each sample was estimated from the amplification of reference gene primers within the assay. To quantify the absolute abundance of each unique TCRbeta CDR3 rearrangement, sequence reads were collapsed and filtered. For each sample, productive Simpson clonality was calculated by taking the square root of Simpson's diversity index across productive rearrangements. TCRdb took this table from immuneACCESS and kept in-frame rearrangements with V and J called. Such tables lack part of the clones; where checked against another copy, unresolved V genes explain under half of the gap, and the rest is unexplained. The DNA was the basis for D and trimming; V, J and clone size are from that table. This sample comprises 410,000 or so clones, approximately 90% of them detected only once. About 1.6% of the sample is in the top ten clones.

A note on this clone: The specificity of this receptor is unknown. The input lacks base qualities; no much larger clone sits a single base away.

Study-level results and caveats: Clinical and demographic metadata were provided uncurated, with the amount varying by source and participant.

One collaborating source in Seattle enrolled patients while the patients were actively infected and followed the patients over time throughout the course of disease. Collaborating institutions collected whole blood in K2EDTA tubes following their own protocols. For TCRbeta analysis, collaborators shipped samples as frozen whole blood, isolated PBMCs, or DNA extracted from either of those sample types. Material for sequencing was peripheral blood. The sequence was collected from a woman aged 40-49 years with COVID-19, enrolled during active disease.

The CDR3 protein is CASSPDRESGYTF. The nucleotide sequence is given as TGTGCCAGCTCACCAGACAGGGAGAGCGGCTACACCTTC. The sequence links TRBV18 to TRBJ1-2; 7 bases in the middle match TRBD1. V and J are trimmed by 2 bases and 8 bases, and the gene matches miss 5 bases of the junction. CDR1 and CDR2 (KGHSH, LQKENI) derive from the germline V gene. The CDR3, cysteine through phenylalanine, is 13 amino acids long. Solely the CDR3 DNA is kept, with 39 bases framed from the first base.